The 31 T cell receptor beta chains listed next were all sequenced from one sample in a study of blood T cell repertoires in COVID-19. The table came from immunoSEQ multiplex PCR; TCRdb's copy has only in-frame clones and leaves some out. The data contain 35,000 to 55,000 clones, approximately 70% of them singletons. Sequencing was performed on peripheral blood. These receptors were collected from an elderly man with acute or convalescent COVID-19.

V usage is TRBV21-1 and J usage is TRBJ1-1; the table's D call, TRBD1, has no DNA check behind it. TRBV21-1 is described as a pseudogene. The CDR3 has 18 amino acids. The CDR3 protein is CASSKQGPVSFTNTEAFF. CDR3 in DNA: TGTGCCAGCAGCAAACAGGGGCCAGTTTCCTTTACGAACACTGAAGCTTTCTTT.

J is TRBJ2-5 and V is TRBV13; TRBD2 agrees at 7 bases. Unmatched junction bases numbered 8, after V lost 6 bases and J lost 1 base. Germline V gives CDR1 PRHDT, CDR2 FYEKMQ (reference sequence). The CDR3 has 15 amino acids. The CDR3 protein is CASSFNWGGQETQYF. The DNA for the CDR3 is TGTGCCAGCAGTTTTAACTGGGGGGGCCAAGAGACCCAGTACTTC.

The CDR3 DNA follows: TGCGCCAGCAGCTGGAGCACCACAGATACGCAGTATTTT. The encoded protein is CASSWSTTDTQYF. This sequence joins TRBV5-1 and TRBJ2-3; D remains ambiguous. The CDR3 has 13 amino acids. Trimming pared 3 bases from V and 2 bases from J, leaving 7 bases between. The germline gives CDR1 SGHRS, CDR2 YFSETQ.

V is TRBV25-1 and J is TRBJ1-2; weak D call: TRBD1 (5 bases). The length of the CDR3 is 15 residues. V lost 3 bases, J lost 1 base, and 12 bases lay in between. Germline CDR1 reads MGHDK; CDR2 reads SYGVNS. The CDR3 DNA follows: TGTGCCAGCAGTGACCTGGCGGGGGTTAACTATGGCTACACCTTC. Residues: CASSDLAGVNYGYTF.

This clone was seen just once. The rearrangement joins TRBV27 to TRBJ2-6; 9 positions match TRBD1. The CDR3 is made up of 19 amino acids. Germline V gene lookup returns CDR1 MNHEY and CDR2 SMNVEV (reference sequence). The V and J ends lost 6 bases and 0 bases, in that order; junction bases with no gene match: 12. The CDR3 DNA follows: TGTGCCAGCAGCCCGGACAGGGGCCGCACCCCCTCTGGGGCCAACGTCCTGACTTTC. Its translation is CASSPDRGRTPSGANVLTF. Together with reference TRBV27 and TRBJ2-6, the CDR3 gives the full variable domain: EAQVTQNPRYLITVTGKKLTVTCSQNMNHEYMSWYRQDPGLGLRQIYYSMNVEVTDKGDVPEGYKVSRKEKRNFPLILESPSPNQTSLYFCASSPDRGRTPSGANVLTFGAGSRLTVL.

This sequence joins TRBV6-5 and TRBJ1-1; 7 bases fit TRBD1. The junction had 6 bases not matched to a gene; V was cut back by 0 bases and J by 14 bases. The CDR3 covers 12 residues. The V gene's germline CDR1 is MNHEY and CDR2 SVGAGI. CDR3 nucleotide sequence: TGTGCCAGCAGTTACTCGAGGGGGCCGTCGTTCTTT. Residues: CASSYSRGPSFF.

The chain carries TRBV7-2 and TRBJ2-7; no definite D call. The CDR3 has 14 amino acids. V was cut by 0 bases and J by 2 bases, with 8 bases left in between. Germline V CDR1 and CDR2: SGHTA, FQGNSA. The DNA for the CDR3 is TGTGCCAGCAGCTTAGCGGCAGATACCTACGAGCAGTACTTC. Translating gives CASSLAADTYEQYF.

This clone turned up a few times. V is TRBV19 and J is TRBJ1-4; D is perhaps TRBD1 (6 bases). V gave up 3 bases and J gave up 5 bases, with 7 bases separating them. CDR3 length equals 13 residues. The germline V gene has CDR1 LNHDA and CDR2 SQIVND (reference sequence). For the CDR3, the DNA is TGTGCCAGTAGTATTACAGGGAATGAAAAACTGTTTTTT. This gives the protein CASSITGNEKLFF.

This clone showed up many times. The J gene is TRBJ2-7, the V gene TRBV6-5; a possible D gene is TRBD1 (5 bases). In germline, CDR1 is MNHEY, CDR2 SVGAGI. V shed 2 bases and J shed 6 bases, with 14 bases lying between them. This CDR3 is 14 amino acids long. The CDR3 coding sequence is TGTGCCAGCAGTTACGGCAGGGTAGTAAGCGAGCAGTACTTC. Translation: CASSYGRVVSEQYF.

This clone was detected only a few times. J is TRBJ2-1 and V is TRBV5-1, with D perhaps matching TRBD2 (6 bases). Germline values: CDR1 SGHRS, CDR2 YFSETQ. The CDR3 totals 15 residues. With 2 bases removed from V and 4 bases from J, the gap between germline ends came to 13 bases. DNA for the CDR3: TGCGCCAGCAGCTTTACGGGAGAGGGTTACAATGAGCAGTTCTTC. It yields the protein CASSFTGEGYNEQFF.

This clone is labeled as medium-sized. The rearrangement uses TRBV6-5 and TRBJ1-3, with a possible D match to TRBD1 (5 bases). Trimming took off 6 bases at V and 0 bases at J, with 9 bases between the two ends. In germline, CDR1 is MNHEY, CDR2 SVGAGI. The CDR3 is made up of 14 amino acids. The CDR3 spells CASSTGDSGNTIYF. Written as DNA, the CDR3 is TGTGCCAGCAGCACAGGAGACTCTGGAAACACCATATATTTT.

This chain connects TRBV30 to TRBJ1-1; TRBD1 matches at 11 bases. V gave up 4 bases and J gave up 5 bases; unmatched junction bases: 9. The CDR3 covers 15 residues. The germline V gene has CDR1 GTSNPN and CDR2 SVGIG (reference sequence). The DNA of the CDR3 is TGTGCCTGGACTAGGACAGGGGGCGGGGGGACTGAAGCTTTCTTT. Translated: CAWTRTGGGGTEAFF.

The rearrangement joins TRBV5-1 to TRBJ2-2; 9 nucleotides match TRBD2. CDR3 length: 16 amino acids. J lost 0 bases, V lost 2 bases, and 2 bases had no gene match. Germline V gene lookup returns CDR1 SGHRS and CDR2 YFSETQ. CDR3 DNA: TGCGCCAGCAGCTTATCTAGCGGGGCGAACACCGGGGAGCTGTTTTTT. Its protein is CASSLSSGANTGELFF.

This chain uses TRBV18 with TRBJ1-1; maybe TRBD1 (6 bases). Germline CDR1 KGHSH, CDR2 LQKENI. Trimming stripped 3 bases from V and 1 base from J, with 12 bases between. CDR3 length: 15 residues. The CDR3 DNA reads TGTGCCAGCTCACCCCTTGGGGGCGAGAACACTGAAGCTTTCTTT. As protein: CASSPLGGENTEAFF.

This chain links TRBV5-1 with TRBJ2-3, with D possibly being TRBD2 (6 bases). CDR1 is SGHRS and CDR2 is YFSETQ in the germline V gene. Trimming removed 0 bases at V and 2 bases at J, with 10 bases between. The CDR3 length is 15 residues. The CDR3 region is CASSLGDFPTDTQYF. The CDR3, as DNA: TGCGCCAGCAGCTTGGGGGACTTTCCCACAGATACGCAGTATTTT. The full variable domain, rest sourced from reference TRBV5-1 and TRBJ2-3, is KAGVTQTPRYLIKTRGQQVTLSCSPISGHRSVSWYQQTPGQGLQFLFEYFSETQRNKGNFPGRFSGRQFSNSRSEMNVSTLELGDSALYLCASSLGDFPTDTQYFGPGTRLTVL.

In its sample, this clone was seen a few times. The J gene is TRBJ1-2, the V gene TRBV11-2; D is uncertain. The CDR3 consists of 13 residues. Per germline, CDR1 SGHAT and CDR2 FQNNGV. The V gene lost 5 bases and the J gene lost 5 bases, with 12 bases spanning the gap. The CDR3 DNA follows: TGTGCCAGCAGCCACGTCAACGGGTATGGCTACACCTTC. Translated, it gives CASSHVNGYGYTF.

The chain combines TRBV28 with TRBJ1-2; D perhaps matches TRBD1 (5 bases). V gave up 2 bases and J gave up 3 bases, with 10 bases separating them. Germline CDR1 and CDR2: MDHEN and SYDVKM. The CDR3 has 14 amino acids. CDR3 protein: CASSLPGIHYGYTF. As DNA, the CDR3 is TGTGCCAGCAGTTTACCAGGGATTCACTATGGCTACACCTTC.

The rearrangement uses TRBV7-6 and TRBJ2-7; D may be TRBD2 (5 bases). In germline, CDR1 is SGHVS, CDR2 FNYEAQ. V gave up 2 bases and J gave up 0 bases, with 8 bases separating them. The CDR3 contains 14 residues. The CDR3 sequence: CASSLQGSSYEQYF. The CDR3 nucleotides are TGTGCCAGCAGCTTACAAGGGAGCTCCTACGAGCAGTACTTC.

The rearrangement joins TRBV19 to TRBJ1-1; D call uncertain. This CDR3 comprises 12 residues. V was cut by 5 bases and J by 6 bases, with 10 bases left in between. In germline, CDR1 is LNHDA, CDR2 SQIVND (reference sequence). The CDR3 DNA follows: TGTGCCAGTAGTGCCAGTTTCCCTGAAGCTTTCTTT. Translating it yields CASSASFPEAFF.

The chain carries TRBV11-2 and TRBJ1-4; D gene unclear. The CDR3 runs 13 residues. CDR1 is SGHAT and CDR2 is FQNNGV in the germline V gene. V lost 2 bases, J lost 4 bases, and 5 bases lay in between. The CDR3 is CASSLSVNEKLFF. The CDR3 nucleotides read TGTGCCAGCAGCTTATCAGTTAATGAAAAACTGTTTTTT.

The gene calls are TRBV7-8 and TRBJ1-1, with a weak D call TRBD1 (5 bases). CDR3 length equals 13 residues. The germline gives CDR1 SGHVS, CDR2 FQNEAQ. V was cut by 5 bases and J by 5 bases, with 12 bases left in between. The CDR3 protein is CASSPRGGTEAFF. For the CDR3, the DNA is TGTGCCAGCAGCCCCCGGGGGGGTACTGAAGCTTTCTTT.

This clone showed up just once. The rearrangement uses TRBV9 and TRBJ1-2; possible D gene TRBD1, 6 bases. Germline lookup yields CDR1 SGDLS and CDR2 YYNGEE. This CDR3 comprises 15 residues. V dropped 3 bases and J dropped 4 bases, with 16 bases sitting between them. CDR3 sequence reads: CASSDKPGARYGYTF. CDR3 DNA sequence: TGTGCCAGCAGCGACAAGCCAGGGGCGCGCTATGGCTACACCTTC.

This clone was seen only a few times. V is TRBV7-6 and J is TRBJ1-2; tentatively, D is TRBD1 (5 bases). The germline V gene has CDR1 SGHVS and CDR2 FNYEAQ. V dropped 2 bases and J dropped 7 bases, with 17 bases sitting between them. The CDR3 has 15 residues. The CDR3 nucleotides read TGTGCCAGCAGCTTAAACATGGAAGGGGAGGGTGGCTACACCTTC. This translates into CASSLNMEGEGGYTF.

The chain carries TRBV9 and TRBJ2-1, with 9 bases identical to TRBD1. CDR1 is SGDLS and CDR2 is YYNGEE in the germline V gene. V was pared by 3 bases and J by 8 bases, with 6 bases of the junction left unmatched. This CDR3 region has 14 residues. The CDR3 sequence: CASSDDRGNDEQFF. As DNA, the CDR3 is TGTGCCAGCAGCGACGACAGGGGGAACGATGAGCAGTTCTTC.

The CDR3 sequence: CAISDPGTGRYEQYF. The CDR3 DNA is TGTGCCATCAGTGACCCCGGGACAGGGCGGTACGAGCAGTACTTC. The chain links TRBV10-3 to TRBJ2-7; 9 bases align to TRBD1. The CDR3 loop spans 15 amino acids. Germline CDR1 reads ENHRY; CDR2 reads SYGVKD. The V and J ends lost 3 bases and 4 bases, in that order; junction bases with no gene match: 7.

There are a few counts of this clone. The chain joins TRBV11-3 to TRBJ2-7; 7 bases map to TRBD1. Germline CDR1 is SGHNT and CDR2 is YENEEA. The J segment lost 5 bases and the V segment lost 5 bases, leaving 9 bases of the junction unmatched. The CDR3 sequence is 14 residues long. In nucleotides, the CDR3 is TGTGCCAGCAGCCCGACAGGGCTTCGACACGAGCAGTACTTC. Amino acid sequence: CASSPTGLRHEQYF.

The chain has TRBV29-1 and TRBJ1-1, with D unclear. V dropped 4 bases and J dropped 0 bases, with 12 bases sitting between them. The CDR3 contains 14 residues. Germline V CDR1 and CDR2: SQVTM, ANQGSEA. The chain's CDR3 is CSVVFGLMNTEAFF. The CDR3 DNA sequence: TGCAGCGTTGTATTCGGGTTGATGAACACTGAAGCTTTCTTT.

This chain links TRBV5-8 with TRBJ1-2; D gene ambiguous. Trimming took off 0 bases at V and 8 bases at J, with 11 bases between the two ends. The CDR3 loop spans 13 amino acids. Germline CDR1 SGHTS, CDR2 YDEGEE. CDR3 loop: CASSLALLQGYTF. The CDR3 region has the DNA TGTGCCAGCAGCTTGGCCCTCTTGCAGGGCTACACCTTC.

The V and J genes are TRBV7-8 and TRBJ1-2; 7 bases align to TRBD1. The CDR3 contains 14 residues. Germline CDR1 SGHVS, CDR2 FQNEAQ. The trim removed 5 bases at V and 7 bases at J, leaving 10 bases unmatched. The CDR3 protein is CASSRAGGLTGYTF. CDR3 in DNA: TGTGCCAGCAGCCGGGCAGGGGGTCTAACTGGCTACACCTTC.

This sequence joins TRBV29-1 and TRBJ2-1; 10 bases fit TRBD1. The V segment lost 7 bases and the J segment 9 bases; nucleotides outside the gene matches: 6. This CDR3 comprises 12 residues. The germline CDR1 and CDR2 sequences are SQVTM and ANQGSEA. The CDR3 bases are TGCAGCGCCGGACAGGGGGGGGGTGAGCAGTTCTTC. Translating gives CSAGQGGGEQFF.

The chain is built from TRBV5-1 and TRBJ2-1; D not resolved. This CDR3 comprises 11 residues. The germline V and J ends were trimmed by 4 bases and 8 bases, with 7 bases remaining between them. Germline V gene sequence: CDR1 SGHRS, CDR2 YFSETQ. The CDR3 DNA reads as TGCGCCAGCAGCGAACGGGATGAGCAGTTCTTC. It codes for CASSERDEQFF.